The 14 T cell receptor beta chains below come from one sample, sequenced in a study of blood T cell repertoires in COVID-19 (dated by TCRdb to 2018 to 2021). Libraries came from the immunoSEQ multiplex PCR assay. Drawn from immuneACCESS, this table holds only the in-frame rearrangements with V and J called that TCRdb kept. Clones are partly lost; checked studies trace under half to an unresolved V gene and leave the rest unexplained. For this sample the table gives about 280,000 clones, of which roughly 86% were detected only once. The ten top clones hold approximately 9% of the sample. Sequenced sample: peripheral blood. These receptors were collected from a man aged 35-49 years with active or convalescent COVID-19.

This clone was detected a few times. The chain has TRBV19 and TRBJ1-1; 10 positions agree with TRBD1. The CDR3 totals 14 residues. Germline V CDR1 and CDR2: LNHDA, SQIVND (reference sequence). With 8 bases clipped from V and 6 bases from J, the junction kept 9 bases outside the gene matches. The CDR3 coding sequence is TGTGCCAGTCTTTGGACAGGGGGTATGGCTGAAGCTTTCTTT. The encoded protein is CASLWTGGMAEAFF.

The J gene is TRBJ1-2, the V gene TRBV20-1; no firm D call. Germline loops: CDR1 DFQATT, CDR2 SNEGSKA (reference sequence). V was trimmed by 3 bases and J by 4 bases, leaving 6 bases between them. CDR3 length equals 11 residues. Here the CDR3 DNA reads TGCAGTGCTAGGCGGGCCTATGGCTACACCTTC. Its translation: CSARRAYGYTF.

The chain links TRBV3-1 (or the pseudogene TRBV3-2) to TRBJ2-5; 14 bases match TRBD2. The CDR3 loop spans 18 amino acids. Germline values: CDR1 LGHDT, CDR2 YNNKEL (reference sequence). V lost 4 bases and J lost 5; bases outside the gene matches: 12. This CDR3 is CASSPGGTSGGARETQYF. For the CDR3, the DNA is TGTGCCAGCAGCCCCGGAGGGACTAGCGGGGGAGCACGGGAGACCCAGTACTTC.

The sample holds many counts of this clone. V and J are TRBV6-1 and TRBJ1-5, with D perhaps matching TRBD1 (5 bases). The CDR3 is 15 residues long. V was pared by 0 bases and J by 6 bases, with 12 bases between. Germline V CDR1 and CDR2: MNHNS, SASEGT. The CDR3 DNA reads TGTGCCAGCAGTGAAGCGGCAGGGCATGGTCAGCCCCAGCATTTT. It translates to CASSEAAGHGQPQHF.

The chain joins TRBV12-5 to TRBJ1-1; tentatively, D is TRBD1 (5 bases). Per the germline V gene, CDR1 is LGHNT and CDR2 is FRNRAP. Trimming took off 2 bases at V and 3 bases at J, with 16 bases between the two ends. This CDR3 has 16 amino acids. The CDR3 nucleotides read TGTGCTAGTGGTTTGAGGGGCAGATCTAGACACACTGAAGCTTTCTTT. It encodes CASGLRGRSRHTEAFF. Full variable domain (remainder filled in from reference TRBV12-5 and TRBJ1-1): DARVTQTPRHKVTEMGQEVTMRCQPILGHNTVFWYRQTMMQGLELLAYFRNRAPLDDSGMPKDRFSAEMPDATLATLKIQPSEPRDSAVYFCASGLRGRSRHTEAFFGQGTRLTVV.

Remarks on this clone: Within the sample, other DNA sequences also encode this same CDR3. The rearrangement links TRBV5-6 to TRBJ2-7, with 9 positions matching TRBD1. The CDR3 spans 13 residues. The ends lost 4 bases at V and 3 bases at J; junction bases unmatched: 2. CDR1 and CDR2 (germline): SGHDT, YYEEEE. In nucleotides, the CDR3 is TGTGCCAGCAGCCTGACAGGGGGCTACGAGCAGTACTTC. The encoded protein is CASSLTGGYEQYF.

The genes are TRBV18 and TRBJ2-2, with 7 nucleotides matching TRBD1. Germline V gene data show CDR1 as KGHSH and CDR2 as LQKENI. Losses at the gene ends were 3 bases for V and 4 bases for J; bases not matched to a gene: 8. This CDR3 region has 16 residues. Here the CDR3 reads CASSPRTGSFTGELFF. The DNA for the CDR3 is TGTGCCAGCTCACCGCGGACAGGAAGTTTCACCGGGGAGCTGTTTTTT.

The CDR3, as DNA: TGTGCCAGCAGCTTGGGCGCATGGGGACTAGCGGGAGGCCCCGAGCAGTACTTC. Translation gives CASSLGAWGLAGGPEQYF. J is TRBJ2-7 and V is TRBV5-6; 15 bases align to TRBD2. With 0 bases clipped from V and 6 bases from J, the junction kept 10 bases outside the gene matches. From germline, CDR1 is SGHDT and CDR2 YYEEEE. The CDR3 has 18 amino acids.

This chain uses TRBV7-9 with TRBJ2-7, with TRBD1 matching over 9 bases. This CDR3 spans 15 amino acids. Germline CDR1 and CDR2: SEHNR and FQNEAQ (reference sequence). The V gene end was trimmed by 5 bases and the J gene end by 4 bases; junction bases not matched to a gene: 9. CDR3 DNA sequence: TGTGCCAGCAGCACGACCACAGGGGGCCCTTACGAGCAGTACTTC. Translated, it gives CASSTTTGGPYEQYF.

This chain uses TRBV9 with TRBJ1-1, with 9 bases lining up with TRBD1. CDR3 size: 18 residues. Germline values: CDR1 SGDLS, CDR2 YYNGEE. Losses at the gene ends were 4 bases for V and 3 bases for J; bases not matched to a gene: 16. The CDR3: CASSPRDFPGQGHTEAFF. The CDR3 DNA reads as TGTGCCAGCAGCCCCCGCGATTTTCCGGGACAGGGACACACTGAAGCTTTCTTT. The whole variable domain, filled in from reference TRBV9 and TRBJ1-1, reads DSGVTQTPKHLITATGQRVTLRCSPRSGDLSVYWYQQSLDQGLQFLIQYYNGEERAKGNILERFSAQQFPDLHSELNLSSLELGDSALYFCASSPRDFPGQGHTEAFFGQGTRLTVV.

This chain connects TRBV9 to TRBJ1-3; tentative D call: TRBD1 (5 bases). This CDR3 has 14 residues. Between the trimmed V and J ends, which lost 5 bases and 0 bases, there was a span of 9 bases. Germline CDR1 SGDLS, CDR2 YYNGEE. For the CDR3, the DNA is TGTGCCAGCAGTCAGGGAAACTCTGGAAACACCATATATTTT. This translates into CASSQGNSGNTIYF.

This clone was seen a single time. The chain is built from TRBV7-9 and TRBJ1-4, with D possibly being TRBD1 (6 bases). Looked up from germline, CDR1 is SEHNR and CDR2 is FQNEAQ (reference sequence). This CDR3 is 14 amino acids long. V was shortened by 5 bases and J by 5 bases, with 12 bases between the two germline ends. The CDR3 DNA is TGTGCCAGCAGCCCCGGGGACAACAATGAAAAACTGTTTTTT. Protein: CASSPGDNNEKLFF.

The V call is TRBV6-1, the J call TRBJ2-1; possible D gene TRBD1, 6 bases. With 0 bases removed from V and 7 bases from J, the gap between germline ends came to 7 bases. CDR3 length: 13 amino acids. The V gene's germline CDR1 is MNHNS and CDR2 SASEGT. This chain's CDR3 is CASSEAQGNEQFF. CDR3 sequence (DNA): TGTGCCAGCAGTGAAGCGCAGGGGAATGAGCAGTTCTTC.

This sequence joins TRBV7-2 and TRBJ2-7; 9 bases map to TRBD1. V dropped 1 base and J dropped 4; count of bases not matched to a gene: 5. The CDR3 is 15 residues long. CDR1 is SGHTA, CDR2 FQGNSA, per germline. The CDR3 DNA is TGTGCCAGCAGCTTAGGGACAGGGGCTAGGTACGAGCAGTACTTC. This encodes CASSLGTGARYEQYF.